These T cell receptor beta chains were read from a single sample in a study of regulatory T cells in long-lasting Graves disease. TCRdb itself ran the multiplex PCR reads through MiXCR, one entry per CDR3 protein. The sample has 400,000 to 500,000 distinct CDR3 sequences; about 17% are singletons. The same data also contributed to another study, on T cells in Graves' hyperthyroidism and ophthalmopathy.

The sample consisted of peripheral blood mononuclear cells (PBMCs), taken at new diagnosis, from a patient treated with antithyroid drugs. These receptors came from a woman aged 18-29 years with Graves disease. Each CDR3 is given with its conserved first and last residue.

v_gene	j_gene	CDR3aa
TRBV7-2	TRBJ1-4	CASSLAHSHNEKLFF
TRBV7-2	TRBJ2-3	CASSPGSGITQYF
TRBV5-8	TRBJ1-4	CASSRGSRVEKLFF
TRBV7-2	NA	CASSHTDSHNEQFF
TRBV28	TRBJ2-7	CASSSRGGSEVGVDEQYF
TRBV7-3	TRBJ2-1	CASSLNSDRLNEQFF
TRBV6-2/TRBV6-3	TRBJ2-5	CASSQTGLTQETQYF
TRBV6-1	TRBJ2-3	CASSTGLAGQYF
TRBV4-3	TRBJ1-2	CASSLVDRAFGGYTF
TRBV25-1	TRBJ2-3	CASSAVDTQYF
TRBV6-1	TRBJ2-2	CASKPGTAYTGELFF
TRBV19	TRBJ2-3	CASSIEGLVDTQYF
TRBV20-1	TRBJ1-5	CSASPWNSNQPQHF
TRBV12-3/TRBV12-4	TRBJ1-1	CASATVNTEAFF
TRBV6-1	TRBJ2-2	CASRERDYTGELFF
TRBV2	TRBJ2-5	CASRDRGDETQYF
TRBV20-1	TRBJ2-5	CSARAQGAQETQYF
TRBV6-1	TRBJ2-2	CASSERRGLNTGELFF
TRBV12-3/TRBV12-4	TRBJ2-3	CASSITDTQYF
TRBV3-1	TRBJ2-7	CASSNRFSYEQYF
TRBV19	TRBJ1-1	CASSIGGTLNTEAFF
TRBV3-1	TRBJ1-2	CASSPRQGGSYGYTF
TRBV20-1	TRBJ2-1	CSAISGKAPYNEQFF
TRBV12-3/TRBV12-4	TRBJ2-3	CASTPPGQSTDTQYF
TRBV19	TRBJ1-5	CASSTDQGALHF
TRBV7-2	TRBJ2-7	CASSSQGAGYEQYF
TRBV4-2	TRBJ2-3	CASSQFGTGRGTQYF
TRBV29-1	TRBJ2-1	CSVDTSGSYNEQFF
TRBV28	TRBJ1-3	CASSFVGEAGNTIYF
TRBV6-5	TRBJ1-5	CASSFGTEYSNQPQHF
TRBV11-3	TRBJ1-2	CASSLSGGRSSGYTF
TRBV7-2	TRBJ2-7	CASSLLDREYF
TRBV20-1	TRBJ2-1	CSARKDGGGSYNEQFF
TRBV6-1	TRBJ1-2	CASRDRWNNYGYTF
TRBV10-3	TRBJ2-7	CALGRTGEGEQYF
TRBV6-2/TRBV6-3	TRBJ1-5	CASSYSEGLAQHF
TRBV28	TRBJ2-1	CASQSGSLEQFF
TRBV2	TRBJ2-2	CASSWTQNTGELFF
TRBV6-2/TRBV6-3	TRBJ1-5	CASRLGGQGNQPQHF
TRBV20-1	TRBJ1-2	CSADTGKGIYGYTF
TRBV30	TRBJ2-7	CAWSPWRGSYEQYF
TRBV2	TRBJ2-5	CASSLTGEGETQYF
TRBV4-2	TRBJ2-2	CASSQELSGELFF
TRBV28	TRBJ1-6	CASSQGARGIIPLHF